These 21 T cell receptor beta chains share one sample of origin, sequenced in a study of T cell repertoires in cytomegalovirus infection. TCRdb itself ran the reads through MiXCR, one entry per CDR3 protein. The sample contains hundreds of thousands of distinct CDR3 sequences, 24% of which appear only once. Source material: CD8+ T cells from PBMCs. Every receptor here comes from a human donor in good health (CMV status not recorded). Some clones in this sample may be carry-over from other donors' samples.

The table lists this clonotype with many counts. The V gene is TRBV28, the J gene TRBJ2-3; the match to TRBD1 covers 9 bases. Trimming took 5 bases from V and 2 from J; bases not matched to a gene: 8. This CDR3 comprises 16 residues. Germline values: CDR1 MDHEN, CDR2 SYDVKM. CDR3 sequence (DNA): TGTGCCAGCAGTCCCGGGACAGGGATTTACACAGATACGCAGTATTTT. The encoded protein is CASSPGTGIYTDTQYF.

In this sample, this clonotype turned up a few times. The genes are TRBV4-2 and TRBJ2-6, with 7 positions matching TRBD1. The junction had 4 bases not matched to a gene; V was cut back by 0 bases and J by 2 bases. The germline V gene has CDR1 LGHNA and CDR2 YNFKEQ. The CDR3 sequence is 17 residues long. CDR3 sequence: CASSQDAGTAGANVLTF. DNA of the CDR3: TGTGCCAGCAGCCAAGATGCAGGGACAGCTGGGGCCAACGTCCTGACTTTC.

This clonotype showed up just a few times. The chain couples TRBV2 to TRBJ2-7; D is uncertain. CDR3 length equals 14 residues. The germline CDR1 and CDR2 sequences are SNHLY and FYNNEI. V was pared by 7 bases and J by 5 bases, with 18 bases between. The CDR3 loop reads CASIGKVTTNEQYV. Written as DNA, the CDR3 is TGTGCCAGCATAGGGAAGGTAACCACCAACGAGCAGTACGTC.

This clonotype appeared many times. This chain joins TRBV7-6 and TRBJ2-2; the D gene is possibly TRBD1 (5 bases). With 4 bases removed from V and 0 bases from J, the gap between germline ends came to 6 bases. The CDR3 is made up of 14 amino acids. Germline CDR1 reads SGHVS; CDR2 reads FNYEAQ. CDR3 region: CASSSDTNTGELFF. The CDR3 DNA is TGTGCCAGCAGCTCGGACACGAACACCGGGGAGCTGTTTTTT.

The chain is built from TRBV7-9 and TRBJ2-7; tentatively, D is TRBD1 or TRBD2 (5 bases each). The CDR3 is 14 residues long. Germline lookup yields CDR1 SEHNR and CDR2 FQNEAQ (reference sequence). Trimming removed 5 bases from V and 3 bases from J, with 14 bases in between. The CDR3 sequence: CASSPGTYFYEQYV. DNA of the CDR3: TGTGCCAGCAGCCCAGGGACGTATTTCTACGAGCAGTACGTC.

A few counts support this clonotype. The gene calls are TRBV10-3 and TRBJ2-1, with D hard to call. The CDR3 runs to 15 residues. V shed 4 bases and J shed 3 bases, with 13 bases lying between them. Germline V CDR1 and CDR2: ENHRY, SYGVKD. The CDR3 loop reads CAISVRQADYNEQFF. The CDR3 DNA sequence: TGTGCCATCAGTGTCCGACAAGCCGACTACAATGAGCAGTTCTTC.

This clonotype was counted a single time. CDR3 sequence reads: CATSDSLVDRDSPHAQYF. In nucleotides, the CDR3 is TGTGCCACCAGTGATTCCCTCGTAGACAGGGACAGCCCGCACGCGCAGTATTTT. V is TRBV24-1 and J is TRBJ2-3, with TRBD1 identical over 7 bases. After removal of 2 bases from V and 10 bases from J, the junction contained 20 bases not matched to a gene. Germline V gene data show CDR1 as KGHDR and CDR2 as SFDVKD. There are 18 residues in the CDR3.

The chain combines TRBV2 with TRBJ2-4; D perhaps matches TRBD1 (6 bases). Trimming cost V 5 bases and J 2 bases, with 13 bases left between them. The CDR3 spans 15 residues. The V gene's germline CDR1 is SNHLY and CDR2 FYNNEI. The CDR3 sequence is CASSMWGQTKNIQYF. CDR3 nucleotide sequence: TGTGCCAGCAGTATGTGGGGGCAAACCAAAAACATTCAGTACTTC.

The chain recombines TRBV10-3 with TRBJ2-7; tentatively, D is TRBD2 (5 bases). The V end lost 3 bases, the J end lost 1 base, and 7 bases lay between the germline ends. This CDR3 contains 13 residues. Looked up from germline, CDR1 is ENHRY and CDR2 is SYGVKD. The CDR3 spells CAISDGGSYEQYF. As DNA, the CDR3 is TGTGCCATCAGTGACGGAGGATCCTACGAGCAGTACTTC.

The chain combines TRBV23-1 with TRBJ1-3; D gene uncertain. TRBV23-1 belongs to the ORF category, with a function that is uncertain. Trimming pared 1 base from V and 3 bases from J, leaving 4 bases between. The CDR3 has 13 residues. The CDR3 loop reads CASSQWFGNTIYF. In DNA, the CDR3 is TGCGCCAGCAGTCAATGGTTTGGAAACACCATATATTTT.

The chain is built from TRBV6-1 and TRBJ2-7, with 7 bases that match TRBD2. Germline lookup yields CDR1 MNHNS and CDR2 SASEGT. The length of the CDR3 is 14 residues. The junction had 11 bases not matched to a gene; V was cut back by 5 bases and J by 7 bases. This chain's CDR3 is CASSHYGTTDEQYF. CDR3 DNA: TGTGCCAGCAGTCACTACGGGACTACGGATGAGCAGTACTTC.

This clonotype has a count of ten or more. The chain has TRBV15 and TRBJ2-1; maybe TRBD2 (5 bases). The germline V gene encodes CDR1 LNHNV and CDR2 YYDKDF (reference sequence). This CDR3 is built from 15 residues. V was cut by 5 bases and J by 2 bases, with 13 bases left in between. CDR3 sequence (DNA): TGTGCCACCAGCGAGGGTTCCGGGCCCTACAATGAGCAGTTCTTC. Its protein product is CATSEGSGPYNEQFF.

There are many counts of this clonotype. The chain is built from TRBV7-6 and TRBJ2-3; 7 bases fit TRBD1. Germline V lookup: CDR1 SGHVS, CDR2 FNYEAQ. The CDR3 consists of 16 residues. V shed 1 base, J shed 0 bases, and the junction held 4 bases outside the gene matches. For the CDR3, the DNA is TGTGCCAGCAGCTTAGAACACAGGGGAAGCACAGATACGCAGTATTTT. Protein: CASSLEHRGSTDTQYF.

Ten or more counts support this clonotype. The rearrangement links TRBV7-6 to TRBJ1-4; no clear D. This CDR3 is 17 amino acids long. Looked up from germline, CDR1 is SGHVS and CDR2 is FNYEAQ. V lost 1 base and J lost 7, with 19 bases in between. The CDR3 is CASSLGSQPFLGEKLFF. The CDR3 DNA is TGTGCCAGCAGCTTAGGTTCCCAGCCCTTCCTTGGTGAAAAACTGTTTTTT.

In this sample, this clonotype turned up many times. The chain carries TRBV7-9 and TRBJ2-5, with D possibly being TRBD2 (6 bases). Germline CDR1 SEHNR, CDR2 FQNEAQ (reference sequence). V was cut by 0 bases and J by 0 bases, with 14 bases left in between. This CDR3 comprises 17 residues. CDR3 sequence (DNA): TGTGCCAGCAGCTTAGCGTTTTCGGGGGACCACCAAGAGACCCAGTACTTC. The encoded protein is CASSLAFSGDHQETQYF.

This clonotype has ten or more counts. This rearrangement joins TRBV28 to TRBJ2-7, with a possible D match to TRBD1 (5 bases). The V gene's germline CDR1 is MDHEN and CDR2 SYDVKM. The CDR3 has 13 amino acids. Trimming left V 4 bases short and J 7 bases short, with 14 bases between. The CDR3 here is CASSSRGPGEQYV. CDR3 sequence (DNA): TGTGCCAGCAGTTCCAGAGGCCCAGGGGAGCAGTACGTC.

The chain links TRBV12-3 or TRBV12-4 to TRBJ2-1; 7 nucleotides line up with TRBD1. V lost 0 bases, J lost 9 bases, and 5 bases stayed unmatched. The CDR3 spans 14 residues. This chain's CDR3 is CASSLARDRAEQFF. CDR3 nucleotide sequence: TGTGCCAGCAGTTTAGCCCGAGACAGGGCTGAGCAGTTCTTC.

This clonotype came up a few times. CDR3 region: CASTWVAATEAFF. The CDR3 coding sequence is TGTGCCAGCACATGGGTGGCGGCCACTGAAGCTTTCTTT. The chain employs TRBV6-2 or TRBV6-3 and TRBJ1-1, with unresolved D. The CDR3 extends over 13 amino acids. From germline, CDR1 is MNHEY and CDR2 SVGEGT. The ends were cut back, 7 bases at V and 4 bases at J, with 13 bases in the middle.

CDR3 sequence: CASSASIPGSYEQYF. The CDR3 coding sequence is TGTGCCAGCAGTGCGAGCATCCCCGGGTCCTACGAGCAGTACTTC. J is TRBJ2-7 and V is TRBV2; D unresolved. Deletions cut 4 bases from V and 1 base from J, with 14 bases between. This CDR3 is built from 15 residues. Germline V gives CDR1 SNHLY, CDR2 FYNNEI.

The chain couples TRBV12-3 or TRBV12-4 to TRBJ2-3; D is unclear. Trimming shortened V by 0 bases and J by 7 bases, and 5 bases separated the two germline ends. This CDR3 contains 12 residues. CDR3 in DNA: TGTGCCAGCAGTTTAGCGGATTATACGCAGTATTTT. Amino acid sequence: CASSLADYTQYF.

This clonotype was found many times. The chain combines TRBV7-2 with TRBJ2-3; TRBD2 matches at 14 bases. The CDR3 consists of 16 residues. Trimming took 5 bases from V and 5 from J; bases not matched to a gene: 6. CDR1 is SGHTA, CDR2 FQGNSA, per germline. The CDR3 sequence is CASSLRGTSGGDTQYF. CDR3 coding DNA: TGTGCCAGCAGCCTACGAGGGACTAGCGGGGGAGATACGCAGTATTTT.